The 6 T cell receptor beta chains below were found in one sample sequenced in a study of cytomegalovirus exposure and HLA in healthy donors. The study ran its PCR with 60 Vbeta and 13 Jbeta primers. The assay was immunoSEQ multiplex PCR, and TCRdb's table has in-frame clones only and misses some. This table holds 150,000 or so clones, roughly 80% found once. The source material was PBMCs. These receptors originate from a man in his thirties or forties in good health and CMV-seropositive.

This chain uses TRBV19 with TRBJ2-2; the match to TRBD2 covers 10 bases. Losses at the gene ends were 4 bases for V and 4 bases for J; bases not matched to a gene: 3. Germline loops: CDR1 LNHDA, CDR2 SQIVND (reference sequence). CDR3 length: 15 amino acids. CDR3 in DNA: TGTGCCAGTAGTAGGGCTAGCGGGAGCACCGGGGAGCTGTTTTTT. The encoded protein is CASSRASGSTGELFF. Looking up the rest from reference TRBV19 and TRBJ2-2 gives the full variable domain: DGGITQSPKYLFRKEGQNVTLSCEQNLNHDAMYWYRQDPGQGLRLIYYSQIVNDFQKGDIAEGYSVSREKKESFPLTVTSAQKNPTAFYLCASSRASGSTGELFFGEGSRLTVL.

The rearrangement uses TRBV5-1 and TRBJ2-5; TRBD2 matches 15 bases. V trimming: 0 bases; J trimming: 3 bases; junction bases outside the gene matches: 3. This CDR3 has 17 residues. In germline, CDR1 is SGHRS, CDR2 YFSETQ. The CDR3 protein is CASSLGRTSGREETQYF. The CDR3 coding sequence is TGCGCCAGCAGCTTGGGCCGGACTAGCGGGAGGGAAGAGACCCAGTACTTC.

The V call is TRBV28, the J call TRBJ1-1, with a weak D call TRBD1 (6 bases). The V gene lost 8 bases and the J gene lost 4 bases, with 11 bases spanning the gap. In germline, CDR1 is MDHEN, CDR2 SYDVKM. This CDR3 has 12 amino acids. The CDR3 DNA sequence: TGTGCCAGCGGAGACAGGTTCACTGAAGCTTTCTTT. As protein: CASGDRFTEAFF.

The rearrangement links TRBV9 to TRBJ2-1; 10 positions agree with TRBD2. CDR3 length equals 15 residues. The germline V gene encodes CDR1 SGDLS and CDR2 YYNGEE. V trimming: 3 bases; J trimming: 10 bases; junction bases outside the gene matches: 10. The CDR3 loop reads CASSGLSGRAGEQFF. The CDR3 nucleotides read TGTGCCAGCAGCGGACTGAGCGGGAGGGCCGGCGAGCAGTTCTTC.

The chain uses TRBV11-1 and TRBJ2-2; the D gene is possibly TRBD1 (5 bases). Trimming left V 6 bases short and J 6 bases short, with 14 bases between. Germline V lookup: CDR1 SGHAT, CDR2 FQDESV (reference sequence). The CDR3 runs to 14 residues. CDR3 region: CASRRGYGAGELFF. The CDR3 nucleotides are TGTGCCAGCAGAAGGGGATATGGCGCCGGGGAGCTGTTTTTT.

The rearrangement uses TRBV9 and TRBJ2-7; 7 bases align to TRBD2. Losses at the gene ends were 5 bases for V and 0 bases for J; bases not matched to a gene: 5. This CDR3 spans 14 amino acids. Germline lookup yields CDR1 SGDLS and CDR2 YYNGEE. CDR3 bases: TGTGCCAGCAGTGGGGGGGGGACCTCCTACGAGCAGTACTTC. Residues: CASSGGGTSYEQYF.